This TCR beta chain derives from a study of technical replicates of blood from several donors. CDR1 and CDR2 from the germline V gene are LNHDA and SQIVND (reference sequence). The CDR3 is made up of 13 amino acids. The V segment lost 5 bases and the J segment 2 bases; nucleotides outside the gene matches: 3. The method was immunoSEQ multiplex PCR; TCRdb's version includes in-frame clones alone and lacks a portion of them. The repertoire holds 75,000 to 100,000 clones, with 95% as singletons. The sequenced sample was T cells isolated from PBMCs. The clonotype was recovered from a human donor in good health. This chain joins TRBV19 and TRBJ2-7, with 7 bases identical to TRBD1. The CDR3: CASSRDSPYEQYF. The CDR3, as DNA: TGTGCCAGTAGTCGGGACAGTCCCTACGAGCAGTACTTC.